This TCR beta chain appears in the sequencing data of a study of graft-versus-host responses after intestinal transplantation. The CDR3 is 15 residues long. The germline CDR1 and CDR2 sequences are LGHNA and YNFKEQ. V was clipped by 0 bases and J by 7 bases; unmatched bases: 6. Produced via immunoSEQ multiplex PCR; TCRdb's table is partial and in-frame only. The profile shows 35,000 to 50,000 clones, just under 95% of them singletons. The rearrangement joins TRBV4-2 to TRBJ1-5; TRBD1 agrees at 7 bases. The receptor comes from a human patient who received an intestinal transplant, so some T cells may come from the graft donor. Sequences were derived from PBMCs, sampled approximately 350 days after intestinal transplant. The CDR3 region is CASSQERTGAQPQHF. For the CDR3, the DNA is TGTGCCAGCAGCCAAGAGAGAACAGGGGCCCAGCCCCAGCATTTT.